The 20 T cell receptor beta chains presented below share a single source sample, sequenced in a study of blood T cell repertoires in COVID-19. The repertoire was sequenced with immunoSEQ multiplex PCR; TCRdb's copy has only in-frame clones and lacks some. The profile shows about 36,000 clones, just under 85% of them singletons. The specimen sequenced was peripheral blood. The receptors come from a human donor in a cohort sampled during active COVID-19.

This clone has only a few counts. The V gene is TRBV4-2, the J gene TRBJ2-5; 8 bases match TRBD2. Trimming took 0 bases from V and 4 from J; bases not matched to a gene: 4. Germline V lookup: CDR1 LGHNA, CDR2 YNFKEQ. The CDR3 is 15 amino acids. The CDR3 loop is CASSQDRTSRETQYF. In DNA, the CDR3 is TGTGCCAGCAGCCAAGATAGGACTAGCAGAGAGACCCAGTACTTC.

The sample holds one count of this clone. The V call is TRBV12-3 or TRBV12-4, the J call TRBJ1-2; possible D gene TRBD1, 6 bases. The germline V and J ends were trimmed by 5 bases and 5 bases, with 6 bases remaining between them. The CDR3 runs 11 residues. CDR3 protein: CASSTGYGYTF. Here the CDR3 DNA reads TGTGCCAGCAGTACAGGGTATGGCTACACCTTC.

Here the CDR3 DNA reads TGTGCCAGCAGCCCTGCTAGCGTTGAAGATACGCAGTATTTT. This encodes CASSPASVEDTQYF. The chain has TRBV7-2 and TRBJ2-3, with TRBD2 as a possible D gene (6 bases). Per germline, CDR1 SGHTA and CDR2 FQGNSA. The CDR3 extends over 14 amino acids. Trimming took 5 bases from V and 5 from J, leaving 14 bases between them.

This clone has only one observation. The V call is TRBV24-1, the J call TRBJ2-1, with TRBD1 matching 7 bases. The CDR3 sequence is 14 residues long. The J segment lost 8 bases and the V segment lost 3 bases, leaving 6 bases of the junction unmatched. Germline V lookup: CDR1 KGHDR, CDR2 SFDVKD. DNA of the CDR3: TGTGCCACCAGTGATCCTAAGGGGGCCTATGAGCAGTTCTTC. This gives the protein CATSDPKGAYEQFF.

The gene calls are TRBV2 and TRBJ1-4; 8 bases match TRBD1. Trimming cost V 6 bases and J 0 bases; bases outside gene matches: 6. The CDR3 consists of 16 residues. Germline V lookup: CDR1 SNHLY, CDR2 FYNNEI. The chain's CDR3 is CASSFGQGPTNEKLFF. As DNA, the CDR3 is TGTGCCAGCAGCTTCGGACAGGGACCAACTAATGAAAAACTGTTTTTT.

The J gene is TRBJ1-1, the V gene TRBV6-5; a weak D match, TRBD1 (6 bases). Germline CDR1 and CDR2: MNHEY and SVGAGI. V dropped 6 bases and J dropped 5 bases, with 19 bases sitting between them. This CDR3 has 15 residues. The chain's CDR3 is CASRDKGQSRTEAFF. The DNA for the CDR3 is TGTGCCAGCAGAGACAAAGGACAGTCCCGAACTGAAGCTTTCTTT.

V and J are TRBV19 and TRBJ2-7; possibly TRBD1 for D (6 bases). Trimming took off 4 bases at V and 5 bases at J, with 12 bases between the two ends. Germline CDR1 is LNHDA and CDR2 is SQIVND (reference sequence). There are 13 residues in the CDR3. The CDR3 spells CASSTDRVNEQYF. CDR3 nucleotide sequence: TGTGCCAGTAGTACGGACAGAGTGAACGAGCAGTACTTC.

To note about this clone: The germline gene is not matched at one end of the junction; a read error may be the cause. This rearrangement joins TRBV29-1 to TRBJ2-1; D is unclear. Germline V gene data show CDR1 as SQVTM and CDR2 as ANQGSEA. The CDR3 has 15 amino acids. CDR3 region: CSAEGTASSYNEQFF. DNA for the CDR3: TGCAGCGCTGAAGGCACCGCGTCCTCCTACAATGAGCAGTTCTTC.

The V gene is TRBV4-3, the J gene TRBJ1-5, with 11 bases fitting TRBD1. The germline gives CDR1 LGHNA, CDR2 YSLEER. Trimming at V came to 0 bases and at J to 5 bases, leaving 6 bases not matched to a gene. CDR3 size: 17 residues. CDR3 sequence: CASSQELGDRGYQPQHF. DNA for the CDR3: TGCGCCAGCAGCCAAGAATTAGGGGACAGGGGGTATCAGCCCCAGCATTTT.

This clone was seen a single time. The gene calls are TRBV12-5 and TRBJ1-5; tentatively, D is TRBD1 (6 bases). Between the trimmed V and J ends, which lost 1 base and 6 bases, there was a span of 13 bases. In germline, CDR1 is LGHNT, CDR2 FRNRAP. The CDR3 is 15 residues long. The chain's CDR3 is CASGLEAGVFQPQHF. The CDR3 DNA is TGTGCTAGTGGTTTGGAAGCAGGGGTATTTCAGCCCCAGCATTTT.

The V and J genes are TRBV10-3 and TRBJ1-1; maybe TRBD1 (5 bases). The germline CDR1 and CDR2 sequences are ENHRY and SYGVKD. The ends were cut back, 4 bases at V and 2 bases at J, with 5 bases in the middle. The length of the CDR3 is 12 residues. CDR3 in DNA: TGTGCCATCAGTGGGACAAACACTGAAGCTTTCTTT. Translated, it gives CAISGTNTEAFF.

This clone has a single count. This sequence joins TRBV7-9 and TRBJ2-7, with D uncertain. V lost 0 bases to trimming and J lost 3 bases, with 9 bases between them. The CDR3 is 14 amino acids. The germline gives CDR1 SEHNR, CDR2 FQNEAQ (reference sequence). CDR3 DNA sequence: TGTGCCAGCAGCTTAGCCGGAGCATTCTACGAGCAGTACTTC. It specifies CASSLAGAFYEQYF.

The rearrangement joins TRBV4-3 to TRBJ2-3, with TRBD2 matching over 12 bases. CDR3 length: 16 residues. V shed 4 bases and J 2 bases; nucleotides not matched to a gene: 4. Germline V gene data show CDR1 as LGHNA and CDR2 as YSLEER. The CDR3 DNA reads as TGCGCCAGCAGCCCCGGACTAGCGGGGCTCACAGATACGCAGTATTTT. As protein: CASSPGLAGLTDTQYF.

J is TRBJ1-6 and V is TRBV28; 7 bases are shared with TRBD1. The CDR3 is made up of 13 amino acids. Trimming took 5 bases from V and 10 from J; bases not matched to a gene: 5. Germline CDR1 is MDHEN and CDR2 is SYDVKM. The CDR3 sequence: CASSPTGFSPLHF. CDR3 bases: TGTGCCAGCAGTCCGACAGGGTTCTCACCCCTCCACTTT.

The chain links TRBV12-3 or TRBV12-4 to TRBJ1-1; D call uncertain. The CDR3 is 13 amino acids. V was trimmed by 2 bases and J by 2 bases, leaving 6 bases between them. In nucleotides, the CDR3 is TGTGCCAGCAGTTTACGAGCCAACACTGAAGCTTTCTTT. Its protein is CASSLRANTEAFF.

The chain links TRBV19 to TRBJ1-1; TRBD1 aligns across 7 bases. CDR1 is LNHDA, CDR2 SQIVND, per germline (reference sequence). This CDR3 is built from 13 residues. V lost 6 bases and J lost 3; bases outside the gene matches: 4. The CDR3 coding sequence is TGTGCCAGTAGCCGGGACAGTTACACTGAAGCTTTCTTT. Translation: CASSRDSYTEAFF. Supplemented by reference TRBV19 and TRBJ1-1, the full variable domain reads DGGITQSPKYLFRKEGQNVTLSCEQNLNHDAMYWYRQDPGQGLRLIYYSQIVNDFQKGDIAEGYSVSREKKESFPLTVTSAQKNPTAFYLCASSRDSYTEAFFGQGTRLTVV.

Comment on this clone: Sequence at one end of the junction differs from germline and may be a read error. V gene TRBV28 combines with J gene TRBJ2-7, with 8 bases fitting TRBD1. The CDR3 totals 12 residues. Germline CDR1 is MDHEN and CDR2 is SYDVKM. CDR3 sequence: CASSLRDRQTTF. CDR3 bases: TGTGCCAGCAGTTTAAGGGACAGGCAAACTACTTTC.

The chain joins TRBV9 to TRBJ1-3, with 7 positions matching TRBD1. J was trimmed by 0 bases and V by 4 bases; bases with no gene match: 7. CDR1 SGDLS and CDR2 YYNGEE come from the germline V gene. The CDR3 runs 16 residues. CDR3 loop: CASSFSRDSSGNTIYF. For the CDR3, the DNA is TGTGCCAGCAGCTTCTCCCGGGACAGCTCTGGAAACACCATATATTTT.

The V and J genes are TRBV7-9 and TRBJ1-2, with 9 bases matching TRBD1. The CDR3 extends over 16 amino acids. Germline V CDR1 and CDR2: SEHNR, FQNEAQ (reference sequence). V trimming: 2 bases; J trimming: 4 bases; junction bases outside the gene matches: 8. CDR3 bases: TGTGCCAGCAGCTTATATGGGACAGGGAGCCCCTATGGCTACACCTTC. It yields the protein CASSLYGTGSPYGYTF.

The chain's CDR3 is CASSELAGGYGTQYF. Here the CDR3 DNA reads TGTGCCAGCAGCGAACTAGCGGGGGGATACGGAACGCAGTATTTT. The chain has TRBV3-1 (or the pseudogene TRBV3-2) and TRBJ2-3; 12 nucleotides agree with TRBD2. The CDR3 has 15 residues. Trimming removed 5 bases from V and 9 bases from J; junction bases left unmatched: 9. Germline assignment: CDR1 LGHDT and CDR2 YNNKEL (reference sequence).